The TCR beta chain described here comes from a study of T cell changes during pregnancy in multiple sclerosis. Sequenced by immunoSEQ multiplex PCR; TCRdb stores in-frame clones only, minus some. The table shows 85,000 to 95,000 clones, with about nine tenths occurring only once. V lost 6 bases, J lost 0 bases, and 8 bases lay in between. The CDR3 spans 14 residues. Germline V gene sequence: CDR1 MNHEY, CDR2 SVGAGI. The clonotype was recovered from a female donor in good health, enrolled as a control in a pregnancy study. The input for sequencing was peripheral blood, taken after pregnancy. This rearrangement joins TRBV6-5 to TRBJ1-4; D gene uncertain. The CDR3 reads CASRKAATNEKLFF. The DNA of the CDR3 is TGTGCCAGCAGGAAGGCGGCAACTAATGAAAAACTGTTTTTT.